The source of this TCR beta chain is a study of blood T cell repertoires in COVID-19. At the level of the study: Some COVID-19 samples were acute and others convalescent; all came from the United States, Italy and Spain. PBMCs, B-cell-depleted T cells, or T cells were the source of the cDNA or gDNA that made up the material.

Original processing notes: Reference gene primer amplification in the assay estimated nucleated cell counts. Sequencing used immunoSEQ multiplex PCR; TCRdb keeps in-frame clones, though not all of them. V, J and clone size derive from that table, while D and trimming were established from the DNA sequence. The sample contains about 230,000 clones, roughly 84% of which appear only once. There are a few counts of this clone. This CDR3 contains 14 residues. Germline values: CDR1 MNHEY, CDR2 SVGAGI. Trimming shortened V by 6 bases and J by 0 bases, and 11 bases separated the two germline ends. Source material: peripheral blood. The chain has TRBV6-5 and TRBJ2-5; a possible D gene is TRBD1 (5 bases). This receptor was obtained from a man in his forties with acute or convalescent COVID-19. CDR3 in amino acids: CASSQQEYQETQYF. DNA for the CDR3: TGTGCCAGCAGCCAACAGGAGTACCAAGAGACCCAGTACTTC.